This T cell receptor (beta chain) was captured in a study of T cell repertoires and HLA-DP antigens. Study observations and caveats: Antigen presentation used HeLa cells, with total CD4+ cells responding.

Untouched CD4+ T cells were bead-isolated at about 98% purity. Trimming removed 4 bases from V and 3 bases from J, with 16 bases in between. CDR3 length: 15 residues. Germline CDR1 reads SGHDN; CDR2 reads FVKESK. As concerns this clone: The antigen is unknown.

TCRdb's table, derived via immunoSEQ multiplex PCR, lists solely in-frame clones and lacks some. The table records approximately 86,000 clones, approximately 86% of them present only once. V usage is TRBV14 and J usage is TRBJ2-7, with D maybe TRBD1 (7 bases). This TCR was sampled from a man aged 45-65 years in good health and CMV-seronegative. Sequenced sample: CD4+ T cells from PBMCs. This CDR3 reads CASSPAGGFNYEQYF. The CDR3 DNA follows: TGTGCCAGCAGCCCCGCAGGGGGGTTTAACTACGAGCAGTACTTC.